The clone carrying this T cell receptor (beta chain) occurred once. A junction end diverges from the germline sequence, so it may reflect a read error. These data are taken from a study of tumor-infiltrating lymphocytes in primary liver carcinoma. Germline loops: CDR1 SGHNT, CDR2 YENEEA. The CDR3 length is 12 residues. They got blood RNA out of unsorted whole blood and also pulled out germline DNA. Constant-region priming of roughly 500 ng total RNA yielded TCR beta cDNA. Investigators got TCR beta libraries out of three nested multiplex PCR rounds, done with slightly modified ARM-PCR. TRBV1-TRBV30 forward primers paired with a C-beta reverse primer drove the first two PCR rounds, about 10 cycles each. Each CDR3 protein is one row after TCRdb ran MiXCR on the multiplex PCR reads. The table shows approximately 330,000 distinct CDR3 sequences, with about two thirds occurring only once.

The V call is TRBV11-3, the J call TRBJ2-1; D unclear. The sequence was collected from a middle-aged man with primary liver carcinoma and hepatitis B virus infection. Specimen: peripheral blood. Here the CDR3 DNA reads TGTACCAGCAGCTTAAATGCCAATGACCAGTCCTTC. Amino acid sequence: CTSSLNANDQSF.